The 10 T cell receptor beta chains given below trace back to one sample, sequenced in a study of tumor and adjacent non-tumor tissue in lung cancer. A modified ARM-PCR protocol with three rounds of nested PCR amplified TCRbeta. TCRdb reprocessed the multiplex PCR reads via MiXCR and lists one record per CDR3 protein. Seen here are just over 200,000 distinct CDR3 sequences, 71% observed once, and the top ten hold almost 25%. RNA was extracted from bulk tissue without any cell sorting. The specimen sequenced was lung tumor tissue. Receptors were obtained from a man aged 60-69 years with non-small cell lung cancer.

Of note for this clonotype: A much bigger clone sits one base away, suggesting this may be a read error. The rearrangement links TRBV20-1 to TRBJ2-7, with D possibly being TRBD2 (5 bases). CDR1 is DFQATT, CDR2 SNEGSKA, per germline (reference sequence). The CDR3 has 12 residues. V was trimmed by 6 bases and J by 4 bases, leaving 13 bases between them. Written as DNA, the CDR3 is TGCAGTGCGGAGAGAGCGGCGTACGAGCAGTACTTC. This codes for CSAERAAYEQYF.

A word on this clonotype: This may stem from a read error, because a much larger clone lies one nucleotide away. The conserved phenylalanine or tryptophan normally closing the CDR3 is absent here, so this likely arose from a read error. The chain carries TRBV10-3 and TRBJ2-1, with 12 bases identical to TRBD2. CDR3 length: 13 amino acids. CDR1 is ENHRY and CDR2 is SYGVKD in the germline V gene. V lost 10 bases, J lost 6 bases, and 4 bases stayed unmatched. The CDR3 protein is CASGLAGSNEQFL. In DNA form, the CDR3 reads TGTGCCAGCGGACTAGCGGGATCCAATGAGCAGTTCTTA.

Only a few counts were recorded for this clonotype. The chain links TRBV13 to TRBJ1-2; 9 positions match TRBD1. This CDR3 has 15 amino acids. Trimming at V came to 1 base and at J to 7 bases, leaving 7 bases not matched to a gene. Germline loops: CDR1 PRHDT, CDR2 FYEKMQ (reference sequence). CDR3 residues: CASSLATGGAGGYTF. The CDR3 region has the DNA TGTGCCAGCAGCTTAGCTACAGGGGGCGCCGGTGGCTACACCTTC.

In regard to this clonotype: The junction shows a germline mismatch at one end, possibly a read error. The genes are TRBV11-3 and TRBJ1-6; no definite D call. CDR1 is SGHNT, CDR2 YENEEA, per germline. The CDR3 has 14 amino acids. The CDR3 region is CASTRTTGDSPPHF. The CDR3 bases are TGTGCCAGCACCCGGACGACGGGAGATTCACCCCCCCACTTT.

Comments on this clonotype: Because the CDR3 is missing its conserved closing phenylalanine or tryptophan, this is likely a read error. The chain couples TRBV20-1 to TRBJ2-3; no clear D gene. This CDR3 is 12 amino acids long. V was trimmed by 2 bases and J by 0 bases, leaving 3 bases between them. The germline CDR1 and CDR2 sequences are DFQATT and SNEGSKA (reference sequence). The CDR3 nucleotides are TGCAGTGCTAGAACTAGCACAGATACGCAGTATTCT. The encoded protein is CSARTSTDTQYS.

This clonotype has just a few counts. J is TRBJ1-3 and V is TRBV30, with D uncertain. In germline, CDR1 is GTSNPN, CDR2 SVGIG (reference sequence). This CDR3 has 14 amino acids. Trimming took 4 bases from V and 0 from J, leaving 10 bases between them. CDR3 in amino acids: CAWMETYSGNTIYF. The DNA for the CDR3 is TGTGCCTGGATGGAAACTTACTCTGGAAACACCATATATTTT. Full variable domain (rest looked up from reference TRBV30 and TRBJ1-3): SQTIHQWPATLVQPVGSPLSLECTVEGTSNPNLYWYRQAAGRGLQLLFYSVGIGQISSEVPQNLSASRPQDRQFILSSKKLLLSDSGFYLCAWMETYSGNTIYFGEGSWLTVV.

This clonotype showed up just once. J is TRBJ2-3 and V is TRBV20-1; the D gene is possibly TRBD1 (5 bases). V shed 7 bases and J shed 7 bases, with 21 bases lying between them. Germline values: CDR1 DFQATT, CDR2 SNEGSKA (reference sequence). The CDR3 loop spans 14 amino acids. As DNA, the CDR3 is TGCAGTGTTGGCCGGACACCCGGCGCATATACGCAGTATTTT. It translates to CSVGRTPGAYTQYF.

This clonotype was found many times. The chain recombines TRBV6-6 with TRBJ2-7; TRBD1 agrees at 9 bases. Trimming took 6 bases from V and 6 from J; bases not matched to a gene: 6. The germline CDR1 and CDR2 sequences are MNHNY and SVGAGI (reference sequence). There are 13 residues in the CDR3. Written as DNA, the CDR3 is TGTGCCAGCAGGGGACAGGGTCTGGGCGAGCAGTACTTC. The encoded protein is CASRGQGLGEQYF.

There are many counts of this clonotype. The V call is TRBV11-2, the J call TRBJ2-3, with 8 bases aligning to TRBD2. Looked up from germline, CDR1 is SGHAT and CDR2 is FQNNGV. V shed 4 bases and J 3 bases; nucleotides not matched to a gene: 12. The CDR3 extends over 17 amino acids. The CDR3, as DNA: TGTGCCAGCAGCTGGGATTATTGGCGGGGGGTAACAGATACGCAGTATTTT. It yields the protein CASSWDYWRGVTDTQYF.

On this clonotype itself: With a much larger clone just one base away, this may be a read error. The chain is built from TRBV20-1 and TRBJ1-5, with 8 bases that match TRBD1. Germline CDR1 reads DFQATT; CDR2 reads SNEGSKA (reference sequence). The V segment lost 3 bases and the J segment 10 bases; nucleotides outside the gene matches: 11. The CDR3 spans 14 residues. CDR3 in DNA: TGCAGTGCTAGTCGGCCAGGGGGCGGGCATCCCCAGCATTTT. Translated, it gives CSASRPGGGHPQHF.